The clone carrying this T cell receptor beta chain has just one count. The antigen remains unidentified. Terminally differentiated effector memory CD45RA+ cells were excluded by CCR7 positive selection of CD45RO-negative cells. The germline V gene encodes CDR1 SNHLY and CDR2 FYNNEI. The CDR3 extends over 14 amino acids. Trimming removed 2 bases from V and 2 bases from J, with 10 bases in between. These data come from a study of shared clonotypes between healthy human individuals. Genomic DNA from each subset was divided evenly over several immunoSEQ plates. Data came from immunoSEQ multiplex PCR; TCRdb stores just in-frame clones and leaves some out. The sample consists of some 1,900,000 clones, roughly 94% of them appearing once. Overall study findings and caveats: The study found about 5.1% of naive CD4 clonotypes shared across several donors.

The sample was naive CD8+ T cells sorted from blood. The origin of this receptor is a man aged 18-30 years in good health. The V and J genes are TRBV2 and TRBJ2-7; D assignment may be TRBD1 or TRBD2 (5 bases each). CDR3 protein: CASSELEGPYEQYF. The CDR3 coding sequence is TGTGCCAGCAGTGAACTTGAGGGGCCCTACGAGCAGTACTTC.